Presented here are 16 T cell receptor beta chains from one specimen sequenced in a study of blood T cell repertoires in COVID-19. The repertoire was sequenced with immunoSEQ multiplex PCR; TCRdb's copy has only in-frame clones and lacks some. Here the sample spans approximately 190,000 clones, under 85% being singletons. The sample consisted of peripheral blood. The receptors shown here come from a man aged 55 to 70 with active or convalescent COVID-19.

V gene TRBV7-2 combines with J gene TRBJ2-7; TRBD1 matches at 9 bases. Germline V gives CDR1 SGHTA, CDR2 FQGNSA. V lost 5 bases to trimming and J lost 6 bases; unmatched junction nucleotides: 17. The CDR3 is made up of 17 amino acids. The CDR3 DNA sequence: TGTGCCAGCAGCCCCCGTCCCGGGACAGGGCGAAGCGGCGAGCAGTACTTC. Amino acid sequence: CASSPRPGTGRSGEQYF.

This clone occurred a few times. The chain is built from TRBV5-4 and TRBJ1-5; D gene ambiguous. The CDR3 covers 16 residues. V lost 1 base to trimming and J lost 0 bases, with 11 bases between them. The germline gives CDR1 SGHNT, CDR2 YYREEE (reference sequence). CDR3 protein: CASSLMERGSNQPQHF. CDR3 sequence (DNA): TGTGCCAGCAGCTTGATGGAAAGAGGTAGCAATCAGCCCCAGCATTTT.

CDR3: CATSREGVAGMVYEQYF. Written as DNA, the CDR3 is TGTGCCACCAGCAGAGAAGGAGTTGCCGGGATGGTCTACGAGCAGTACTTC. The V and J genes are TRBV15 and TRBJ2-7; tentative D call: TRBD2 (5 bases). Per the germline V gene, CDR1 is LNHNV and CDR2 is YYDKDF (reference sequence). The V gene lost 0 bases and the J gene lost 3 bases, with 18 bases spanning the gap. This CDR3 spans 17 amino acids.

This clone was seen more than once but under ten times. The chain combines TRBV7-8 with TRBJ1-1; no firm D call. The ends were cut back, 5 bases at V and 4 bases at J, with 11 bases in the middle. Germline V gene data show CDR1 as SGHVS and CDR2 as FQNEAQ. The length of the CDR3 is 13 residues. DNA of the CDR3: TGTGCCAGCAGCCCCACATTTGGCACTGAAGCTTTCTTT. Encoded protein: CASSPTFGTEAFF.

This clone was seen more than once but under ten times. CDR3 bases: TGTGCCAGCAGCTCCCTCGGGAACGAGCAGTACTTC. It is translated as CASSSLGNEQYF. This chain uses TRBV5-4 with TRBJ2-7, with D maybe TRBD2 (5 bases). With 3 bases removed from V and 5 bases from J, the gap between germline ends came to 9 bases. Germline CDR1 SGHNT, CDR2 YYREEE (reference sequence). The CDR3 length is 12 residues.

The rearrangement uses TRBV27 and TRBJ2-7; possibly TRBD1 for D (6 bases). This CDR3 comprises 14 residues. Trimming took off 5 bases at V and 0 bases at J, with 11 bases between the two ends. Germline V gene lookup returns CDR1 MNHEY and CDR2 SMNVEV (reference sequence). CDR3 DNA: TGTGCCAGCAGTAGAACAGGGAGCTCCTACGAGCAGTACTTC. As protein: CASSRTGSSYEQYF.

The chain combines TRBV5-1 with TRBJ2-2; no definite D call. This CDR3 contains 16 residues. Germline V CDR1 and CDR2: SGHRS, YFSETQ. With 1 base removed from V and 2 bases from J, the gap between germline ends came to 12 bases. This CDR3 reads CASSLLTRSNTGELFF. The CDR3 DNA is TGCGCCAGCAGCTTGTTAACACGCTCTAACACCGGGGAGCTGTTTTTT. The whole variable domain, remainder taken from reference TRBV5-1 and TRBJ2-2, is KAGVTQTPRYLIKTRGQQVTLSCSPISGHRSVSWYQQTPGQGLQFLFEYFSETQRNKGNFPGRFSGRQFSNSRSEMNVSTLELGDSALYLCASSLLTRSNTGELFFGEGSRLTVL.

J is TRBJ2-7 and V is TRBV29-1; 7 bases line up with TRBD1. With V trimmed by 3 bases and J by 2 bases, 4 bases remained unmatched. This CDR3 has 13 residues. Per germline, CDR1 SQVTM and CDR2 ANQGSEA. For the CDR3, the DNA is TGCAGCGTTGAGGGGACAGACCCCTACGAGCAGTACTTC. It specifies CSVEGTDPYEQYF.

The CDR3 region has the DNA TGTGCCTGGAGTTTGAGACTAGCGGGAATGTATACGCAGTATTTT. Its protein is CAWSLRLAGMYTQYF. This rearrangement joins TRBV30 to TRBJ2-3, with TRBD2 identical over 11 bases. V was clipped by 2 bases and J by 7 bases; unmatched bases: 8. The length of the CDR3 is 15 residues. CDR1 GTSNPN and CDR2 SVGIG come from the germline V gene (reference sequence).

The chain employs TRBV19 and TRBJ2-2, with 13 bases matching TRBD2. The trim removed 4 bases at V and 6 bases at J, leaving 5 bases unmatched. Per the germline V gene, CDR1 is LNHDA and CDR2 is SQIVND (reference sequence). The CDR3 has 16 residues. The CDR3 DNA is TGTGCCAGTAGTAGGGGACTAGCGGGAACCTCCGGGGAGCTGTTTTTT. Protein product: CASSRGLAGTSGELFF.

This chain joins TRBV2 and TRBJ2-3, with D unclear. Trimming left V 6 bases short and J 10 bases short, with 20 bases between. CDR1 is SNHLY, CDR2 FYNNEI, per germline. CDR3 length: 14 amino acids. CDR3 bases: TGTGCCAGCAGCGCCTCAATACATCAGATCGCGCAGTATTTT. Amino acids: CASSASIHQIAQYF.

The chain couples TRBV11-2 to TRBJ2-1, with 9 bases lining up with TRBD2. The CDR3 contains 15 residues. Trimming cost V 4 bases and J 7 bases; bases outside gene matches: 8. Per germline, CDR1 SGHAT and CDR2 FQNNGV. CDR3 DNA sequence: TGTGCCAGCAGCTCGAGCGGGAGGATTAATAATGAGCAGTTCTTC. It is translated as CASSSSGRINNEQFF.

The V call is TRBV5-1, the J call TRBJ2-1, with TRBD2 identical over 13 bases. CDR1 SGHRS and CDR2 YFSETQ come from the germline V gene. The V gene end was trimmed by 4 bases and the J gene end by 7 bases; junction bases not matched to a gene: 8. The CDR3 has 16 residues. CDR3: CASSPPGTSGINEQFF. As DNA, the CDR3 is TGCGCCAGCAGCCCTCCCGGGACTAGCGGGATTAATGAGCAGTTCTTC.

The chain employs TRBV7-9 and TRBJ2-2; tentative D call: TRBD2 (5 bases). Trimming stripped 5 bases from V and 4 bases from J, with 14 bases between. Germline values: CDR1 SEHNR, CDR2 FQNEAQ (reference sequence). The CDR3 totals 15 residues. CDR3 amino acids: CASSPDVGVTGELFF. In DNA form, the CDR3 reads TGTGCCAGCAGCCCAGACGTGGGAGTCACCGGGGAGCTGTTTTTT.

The J gene is TRBJ2-5, the V gene TRBV19; TRBD2 agrees at 11 bases. Germline CDR1 LNHDA, CDR2 SQIVND (reference sequence). The ends lost 7 bases at V and 4 bases at J; junction bases unmatched: 11. The length of the CDR3 is 16 residues. CDR3 DNA sequence: TGTGCCAGTACCGTGGGTGGGCTAGCGGGAGGAGAGACCCAGTACTTC. Its translation: CASTVGGLAGGETQYF.

This chain links TRBV6-2 or TRBV6-3 with TRBJ2-1; 7 bases fit TRBD2. CDR1 is MNHEY and CDR2 is SVGEGT in the germline V gene. The length of the CDR3 is 15 residues. V was pared by 6 bases and J by 6 bases, with 11 bases of the junction left unmatched. The CDR3 DNA reads as TGTGCCAGCAGCTCCCCCGGGCGGGGGATCAATGAGCAGTTCTTC. Translating it yields CASSSPGRGINEQFF.